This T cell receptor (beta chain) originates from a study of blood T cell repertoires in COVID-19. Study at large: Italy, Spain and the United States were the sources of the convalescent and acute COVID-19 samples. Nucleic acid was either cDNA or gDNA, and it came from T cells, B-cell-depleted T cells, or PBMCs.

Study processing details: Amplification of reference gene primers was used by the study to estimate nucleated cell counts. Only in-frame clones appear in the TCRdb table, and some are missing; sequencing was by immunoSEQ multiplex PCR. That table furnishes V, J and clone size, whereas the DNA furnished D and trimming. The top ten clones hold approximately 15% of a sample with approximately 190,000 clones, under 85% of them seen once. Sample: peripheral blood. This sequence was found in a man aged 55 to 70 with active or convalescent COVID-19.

The CDR3 DNA sequence: TGCGCCAGCAGCTTGGGCGGGACAGGCAATGAGCAGTTCTTC. Its protein product is CASSLGGTGNEQFF. This rearrangement joins TRBV5-1 to TRBJ2-1; TRBD1 aligns across 8 bases. Germline V gene lookup returns CDR1 SGHRS and CDR2 YFSETQ. The V and J ends lost 0 bases and 6 bases, in that order; junction bases with no gene match: 2. The CDR3 is made up of 14 amino acids.